What follows describes a single TCR beta chain. The study's library attached unique molecular identifiers to single cDNA molecules. TCRdb called the reads again in MiXCR, with one record for every CDR3 protein. The repertoire holds fewer than 150,000 distinct CDR3 sequences, with 8.5% to 9% as singletons. Total RNA was extracted from unfractionated whole blood. This CDR3 spans 13 amino acids. V was clipped by 0 bases and J by 7 bases, with 10 bases between them. Germline V CDR1 and CDR2: MNHNY, SVGAGI (reference sequence). These data come from a study of human T cells and chemical hapten exposure. This sequence originates from a human donor in good health. Some clones in this sample may be carry-over from other donors' samples. J is TRBJ2-7 and V is TRBV6-6; the D is unclear. The specimen sequenced was whole blood. In nucleotides, the CDR3 is TGTGCCAGCAGTTACTCGATGGTTGGGGAGCAGTACTTC. Amino acid sequence: CASSYSMVGEQYF.